The rows below give T cell receptor beta chains drawn from one sample of a study of T-cell reconstitution after alpha-beta-depleted transplantation in children. TCRdb reanalysed the PCR reads using MiXCR and keeps one entry per CDR3 protein. Of some 240,000 distinct CDR3 sequences listed, approximately 12% are singletons. The source was PBMCs from the stem cell graft donor, collected from the stem cell graft. The receptors originated from a human donor who donated a stem cell graft to a child with acute lymphoblastic leukemia. Each CDR3 is given with its conserved first and last residue. The D gene is left open where the match is weak. Clone size is not always given. Where it is, it says once, few, many or a class for expanded clones.

V gene: TRBV12-3/TRBV12-4; D gene: -; J gene: TRBJ2-7; clone size: many; CDR3 protein: CASRTRSSYEQYF; CDR3 DNA: TGTGCCAGCAGAACCCGTAGTTCCTACGAGCAGTACTTC
V gene: TRBV18; D gene: TRBD1; J gene: TRBJ1-5; clone size: -; CDR3 protein: CASSSGQNNQPQHF; CDR3 DNA: TGTGCCAGCTCCTCGGGACAGAACAATCAGCCCCAGCATTTT
V gene: TRBV27; D gene: TRBD1; J gene: TRBJ2-1; clone size: few; CDR3 protein: CASSLVDRVGEQFF; CDR3 DNA: TGTGCCAGCAGTCTGGTCGACAGGGTTGGTGAGCAGTTCTTC
V gene: TRBV20-1; D gene: -; J gene: TRBJ2-2; clone size: few; CDR3 protein: CSARPGSTGELFF; CDR3 DNA: TGCAGTGCTAGACCGGGGAGCACCGGGGAGCTGTTTTTT
V gene: TRBV11-2; D gene: -; J gene: TRBJ2-5; clone size: many; CDR3 protein: CASSYRGRTGETQYF; CDR3 DNA: TGTGCCAGCAGCTATCGGGGGCGAACTGGGGAGACCCAGTACTTC
V gene: TRBV11-2; D gene: -; J gene: TRBJ2-4; clone size: few; CDR3 protein: CASSLPERFRGNIQYF; CDR3 DNA: TGTGCCAGCAGCTTACCCGAACGATTTAGGGGAAACATTCAGTACTTC
V gene: TRBV30; D gene: -; J gene: TRBJ2-1; clone size: many; CDR3 protein: CALDFRGEQFF; CDR3 DNA: TGTGCCTTGGACTTCCGAGGGGAGCAGTTCTTC
V gene: TRBV4-3; D gene: TRBD2; J gene: TRBJ2-7; clone size: -; CDR3 protein: CASSQKAGAYEQYF; CDR3 DNA: TGCGCCAGCAGCCAGAAAGCGGGAGCGTACGAGCAGTACTTC
V gene: TRBV20-1; D gene: -; J gene: TRBJ2-2; clone size: many; CDR3 protein: CSASRLGTGELFF; CDR3 DNA: TGCAGTGCTAGTCGTCTTGGCACCGGGGAGCTGTTTTTT
V gene: TRBV27; D gene: TRBD2; J gene: TRBJ2-1; clone size: many; CDR3 protein: CASSPGLAGSTSYNEQFF; CDR3 DNA: TGTGCCAGCAGCCCGGGACTAGCGGGGTCGACTTCCTACAATGAGCAGTTCTTC
V gene: TRBV29-1; D gene: -; J gene: TRBJ2-3; clone size: many; CDR3 protein: CSVEDNRPDTQYF; CDR3 DNA: TGCAGCGTTGAAGACAATAGGCCCGATACGCAGTATTTT
V gene: TRBV6-4; D gene: TRBD2; J gene: TRBJ2-3; clone size: -; CDR3 protein: CASSVGTSADTQYF; CDR3 DNA: TGTGCCAGCAGTGTCGGGACTAGTGCAGATACGCAGTATTTT
V gene: TRBV4-3; D gene: -; J gene: TRBJ1-6; clone size: many; CDR3 protein: CASSQDRASSPLHF; CDR3 DNA: TGCGCCAGCAGCCAAGATCGGGCCTCTTCACCCCTCCACTTT
V gene: TRBV10-2; D gene: TRBD1; J gene: TRBJ2-7; clone size: many; CDR3 protein: CASIPTGQGGEQYF; CDR3 DNA: TGCGCCAGCATCCCGACGGGACAGGGGGGTGAGCAGTACTTC
V gene: TRBV12-3/TRBV12-4; D gene: TRBD1; J gene: TRBJ2-3; clone size: many; CDR3 protein: CASSRNSGTGGTDTQYF; CDR3 DNA: TGTGCCAGCAGCCGTAACTCTGGGACAGGGGGCACAGATACGCAGTATTTT
V gene: TRBV4-3; D gene: TRBD2; J gene: TRBJ2-1; clone size: many; CDR3 protein: CASSQEAGGPNEQFF; CDR3 DNA: TGCGCCAGCAGCCAAGAAGCGGGAGGGCCCAATGAGCAGTTCTTC
V gene: TRBV2; D gene: -; J gene: TRBJ1-5; clone size: many; CDR3 protein: CASSEGGASNQPQHF; CDR3 DNA: TGTGCCAGCAGTGAAGGAGGGGCAAGCAATCAGCCCCAGCATTTT
V gene: TRBV2; D gene: -; J gene: TRBJ1-3; clone size: many; CDR3 protein: CASSEDPGYAGNTIYF; CDR3 DNA: TGTGCCAGCAGTGAAGATCCAGGGTACGCTGGAAACACCATATATTTT
V gene: TRBV20-1; D gene: -; J gene: TRBJ1-5; clone size: many; CDR3 protein: CSARRPGKDQPQHF; CDR3 DNA: TGCAGTGCTAGGCGGCCAGGGAAAGATCAGCCCCAGCATTTT
V gene: TRBV4-3; D gene: -; J gene: TRBJ1-3; clone size: many; CDR3 protein: CASSQDLWGFSGNTIYF; CDR3 DNA: TGCGCCAGCAGCCAAGATCTGTGGGGATTCTCTGGAAACACCATATATTTT
V gene: TRBV3-1; D gene: TRBD2; J gene: TRBJ2-1; clone size: many; CDR3 protein: CASSLLSGRRNEQFF; CDR3 DNA: TGTGCCAGCAGCCTACTAAGCGGGAGAAGGAATGAGCAGTTCTTC
V gene: TRBV21-1; D gene: -; J gene: TRBJ1-4; clone size: -; CDR3 protein: CANESSTNEKLFF; CDR3 DNA: TGTGCCAACGAATCCTCGACTAATGAAAAACTGTTTTTT
V gene: TRBV20-1; D gene: -; J gene: TRBJ2-1; clone size: -; CDR3 protein: CSARDPGLNNEQFF; CDR3 DNA: TGCAGTGCTAGAGACCCGGGGCTCAACAATGAGCAGTTCTTC
V gene: TRBV5-1; D gene: -; J gene: TRBJ2-1; clone size: many; CDR3 protein: CASSSDRVHEQFF; CDR3 DNA: TGCGCCAGCAGCTCAGACCGGGTCCATGAGCAGTTCTTC
V gene: TRBV7-2; D gene: TRBD2; J gene: TRBJ2-1; clone size: few; CDR3 protein: CASSTYGPSGPYNEQFF; CDR3 DNA: TGTGCCAGCAGCACCTACGGGCCTAGCGGCCCATACAATGAGCAGTTCTTC
V gene: TRBV5-1; D gene: TRBD1; J gene: TRBJ2-3; clone size: few; CDR3 protein: CASSFSGTATGDTQYF; CDR3 DNA: TGCGCCAGCAGCTTTTCCGGGACAGCCACCGGAGATACGCAGTATTTT
V gene: TRBV7-2; D gene: TRBD1; J gene: TRBJ1-2; clone size: few; CDR3 protein: CASSLGTALRDGYTF; CDR3 DNA: TGTGCCAGCAGCTTGGGGACAGCTCTTCGGGATGGCTACACCTTC
V gene: TRBV10-3; D gene: TRBD1; J gene: TRBJ1-2; clone size: -; CDR3 protein: CAISGGQGGWGYTF; CDR3 DNA: TGTGCCATCAGTGGGGGACAGGGGGGTTGGGGCTACACCTTC
V gene: TRBV12-3/TRBV12-4; D gene: TRBD1; J gene: TRBJ1-4; clone size: -; CDR3 protein: CASRQIGQGRIYEKLFF; CDR3 DNA: TGTGCCAGCAGACAAATTGGACAGGGGAGAATATATGAAAAACTGTTTTTT
V gene: TRBV5-1; D gene: -; J gene: TRBJ1-6; clone size: many; CDR3 protein: CASSLDPKSSYNSPLHF; CDR3 DNA: TGCGCCAGCAGCTTGGATCCGAAGAGCTCCTATAATTCACCCCTCCACTTT
V gene: TRBV5-6; D gene: -; J gene: TRBJ1-5; clone size: -; CDR3 protein: CASSFFSEDRNQPQHF; CDR3 DNA: TGTGCCAGCAGCTTTTTTAGCGAGGATCGCAATCAGCCCCAGCATTTT
V gene: TRBV7-6; D gene: TRBD1; J gene: TRBJ1-3; clone size: many; CDR3 protein: CASSTRGQGSIGNTIYF; CDR3 DNA: TGTGCCAGCAGCACTAGAGGACAGGGGAGTATCGGAAACACCATATATTTT
V gene: TRBV28; D gene: TRBD2; J gene: TRBJ2-7; clone size: many; CDR3 protein: CASSPMGTSGRSGSYEQYF; CDR3 DNA: TGTGCCAGCAGCCCTATGGGGACTAGCGGGAGGAGTGGCTCCTACGAGCAGTACTTC
V gene: TRBV7-3; D gene: -; J gene: TRBJ2-1; clone size: many; CDR3 protein: CASSSGGRGEQFF; CDR3 DNA: TGTGCCAGCAGCTCTGGCGGAAGAGGTGAGCAGTTCTTC
V gene: TRBV11-2; D gene: -; J gene: TRBJ2-5; clone size: many; CDR3 protein: CASSLTRTTGMGETQYF; CDR3 DNA: TGTGCCAGCAGTCTCACCCGCACCACTGGGATGGGAGAGACCCAGTACTTC
V gene: TRBV12-3/TRBV12-4; D gene: -; J gene: TRBJ1-6; clone size: many; CDR3 protein: CASSLRGSFGSPLHF; CDR3 DNA: TGTGCCAGCAGCCTTAGGGGATCATTTGGTTCACCCCTCCACTTT
V gene: TRBV20-1; D gene: TRBD2; J gene: TRBJ2-1; clone size: few; CDR3 protein: CSARALAGAYNEQFF; CDR3 DNA: TGCAGTGCTAGAGCGTTAGCGGGGGCGTACAATGAGCAGTTCTTC
V gene: TRBV30; D gene: TRBD1; J gene: TRBJ2-7; clone size: many; CDR3 protein: CAWSLDRGGPYEQYF; CDR3 DNA: TGTGCCTGGAGTCTCGACAGGGGCGGACCCTACGAGCAGTACTTC
V gene: TRBV3-1; D gene: TRBD1; J gene: TRBJ1-5; clone size: many; CDR3 protein: CASSQDGTGTGNQPQHF; CDR3 DNA: TGTGCCAGCAGCCAAGATGGGACAGGGACGGGCAATCAGCCCCAGCATTTT
V gene: TRBV21-1; D gene: -; J gene: TRBJ2-7; clone size: -; CDR3 protein: CASSRHGTSGTYEQYF; CDR3 DNA: TGTGCCAGCAGCCGCCATGGGACTAGCGGAACGTACGAGCAGTACTTC
V gene: TRBV11-2; D gene: TRBD2; J gene: TRBJ2-3; clone size: many; CDR3 protein: CASSLRGRDVSADTQYF; CDR3 DNA: TGTGCCAGCAGCTTACGCGGGAGGGATGTTAGCGCAGATACGCAGTATTTT
V gene: TRBV6-1; D gene: -; J gene: TRBJ1-1; clone size: many; CDR3 protein: CAGWGATEAFF; CDR3 DNA: TGTGCCGGGTGGGGGGCCACTGAAGCTTTCTTT
V gene: TRBV27; D gene: -; J gene: TRBJ2-3; clone size: many; CDR3 protein: CASSHRPPPTTDTQYF; CDR3 DNA: TGTGCCAGCAGCCATCGACCACCACCGACCACAGATACGCAGTATTTT
V gene: TRBV2; D gene: -; J gene: TRBJ2-7; clone size: few; CDR3 protein: CASRGNEQYF; CDR3 DNA: TGTGCCAGCAGGGGAAACGAGCAGTACTTC
V gene: TRBV4-3; D gene: -; J gene: TRBJ1-2; clone size: few; CDR3 protein: CASSQGQGMDYGYTF; CDR3 DNA: TGCGCCAGCAGCCAAGGTCAAGGGATGGACTATGGCTACACCTTC
V gene: TRBV4-2; D gene: TRBD1; J gene: TRBJ1-5; clone size: many; CDR3 protein: CASSQDGTANQPQHF; CDR3 DNA: TGTGCCAGCAGCCAAGACGGGACAGCAAATCAGCCCCAGCATTTT
V gene: TRBV19; D gene: TRBD2; J gene: TRBJ2-1; clone size: -; CDR3 protein: CATASGRAGEQFF; CDR3 DNA: TGTGCCACCGCTAGCGGGAGGGCCGGAGAGCAGTTCTTC
V gene: TRBV4-3; D gene: TRBD1; J gene: TRBJ1-1; clone size: many; CDR3 protein: CASSQWGFFSDRDANTEAFF; CDR3 DNA: TGCGCCAGCAGCCAGTGGGGTTTCTTTTCTGACAGGGACGCGAACACTGAAGCTTTCTTT
V gene: TRBV7-2; D gene: TRBD1; J gene: TRBJ2-3; clone size: many; CDR3 protein: CASSARQGAGDTQYF; CDR3 DNA: TGTGCCAGCAGCGCCCGACAGGGGGCGGGGGATACGCAGTATTTT
V gene: TRBV25-1; D gene: TRBD1; J gene: TRBJ2-1; clone size: many; CDR3 protein: CASSAGGPRANEQFF; CDR3 DNA: TGTGCCAGCAGTGCAGGGGGCCCCCGGGCGAATGAGCAGTTCTTC
V gene: TRBV5-4; D gene: -; J gene: TRBJ1-2; clone size: -; CDR3 protein: CASSLDREHYGYTF; CDR3 DNA: TGTGCCAGCAGCTTGGACAGGGAGCACTATGGCTACACCTTC
V gene: TRBV6-1; D gene: -; J gene: TRBJ2-6; clone size: -; CDR3 protein: CASAYRVPSSGANVLTF; CDR3 DNA: TGTGCCAGCGCGTACAGGGTCCCGAGCTCTGGGGCCAACGTCCTGACTTTC
V gene: TRBV6-2/TRBV6-3; D gene: -; J gene: TRBJ1-5; clone size: many; CDR3 protein: CASLLAGSNQPQHF; CDR3 DNA: TGTGCCAGCTTACTGGCGGGAAGCAATCAGCCCCAGCATTTT
V gene: TRBV29-1; D gene: -; J gene: TRBJ2-1; clone size: many; CDR3 protein: CSVELAGNEQFF; CDR3 DNA: TGCAGCGTTGAACTGGCGGGTAATGAGCAGTTCTTC
V gene: TRBV7-2; D gene: -; J gene: TRBJ2-7; clone size: many; CDR3 protein: CASSRLYEQYF; CDR3 DNA: TGTGCCAGCAGCCGTCTCTACGAGCAGTACTTC
V gene: TRBV6-1; D gene: -; J gene: TRBJ1-4; clone size: few; CDR3 protein: CASRISATNEKLFF; CDR3 DNA: TGTGCCAGCAGGATCTCAGCAACTAATGAAAAACTGTTTTTT
V gene: TRBV28; D gene: -; J gene: TRBJ1-2; clone size: many; CDR3 protein: CASSLSPGYGYTF; CDR3 DNA: TGTGCCAGCAGTTTATCACCGGGCTATGGCTACACCTTC
V gene: TRBV9; D gene: -; J gene: TRBJ2-2; clone size: many; CDR3 protein: CASSVFGGPNTGELFF; CDR3 DNA: TGTGCCAGCAGCGTATTCGGGGGGCCAAACACCGGGGAGCTGTTTTTT
V gene: TRBV20-1; D gene: -; J gene: TRBJ1-1; clone size: many; CDR3 protein: CSARAVNTEAFF; CDR3 DNA: TGCAGTGCCCGGGCGGTGAACACTGAAGCTTTCTTT